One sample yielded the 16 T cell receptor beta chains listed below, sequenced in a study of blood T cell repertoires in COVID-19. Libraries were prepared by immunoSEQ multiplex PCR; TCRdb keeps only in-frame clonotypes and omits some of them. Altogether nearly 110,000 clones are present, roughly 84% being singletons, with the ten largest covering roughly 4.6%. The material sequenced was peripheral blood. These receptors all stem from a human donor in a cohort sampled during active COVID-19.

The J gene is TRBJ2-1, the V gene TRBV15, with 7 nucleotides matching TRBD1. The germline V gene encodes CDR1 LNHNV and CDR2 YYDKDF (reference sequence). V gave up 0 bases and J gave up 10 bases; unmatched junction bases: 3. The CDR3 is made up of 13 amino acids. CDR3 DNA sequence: TGTGCCACCAGCAGAGAGACAGGGAGCGAGCAGTTCTTC. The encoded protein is CATSRETGSEQFF.

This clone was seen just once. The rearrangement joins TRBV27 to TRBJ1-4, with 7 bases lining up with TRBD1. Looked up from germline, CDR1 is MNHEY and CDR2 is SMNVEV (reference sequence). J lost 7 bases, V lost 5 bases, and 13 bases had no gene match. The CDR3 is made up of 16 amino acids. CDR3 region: CASSKVLTGSAEKLFF. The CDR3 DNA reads TGTGCCAGCAGTAAAGTCCTGACAGGGTCCGCTGAAAAACTGTTTTTT. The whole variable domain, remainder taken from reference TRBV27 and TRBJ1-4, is EAQVTQNPRYLITVTGKKLTVTCSQNMNHEYMSWYRQDPGLGLRQIYYSMNVEVTDKGDVPEGYKVSRKEKRNFPLILESPSPNQTSLYFCASSKVLTGSAEKLFFGSGTQLSVL.

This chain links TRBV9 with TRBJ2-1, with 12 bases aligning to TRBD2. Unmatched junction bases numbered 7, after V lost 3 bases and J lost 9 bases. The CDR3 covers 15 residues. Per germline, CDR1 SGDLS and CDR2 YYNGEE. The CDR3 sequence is CASSATSGRTAEQFF. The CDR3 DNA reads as TGTGCCAGCAGCGCTACTAGCGGGAGGACGGCTGAGCAGTTCTTC. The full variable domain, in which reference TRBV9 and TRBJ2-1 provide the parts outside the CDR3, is DSGVTQTPKHLITATGQRVTLRCSPRSGDLSVYWYQQSLDQGLQFLIQYYNGEERAKGNILERFSAQQFPDLHSELNLSSLELGDSALYFCASSATSGRTAEQFFGPGTRLTVL.

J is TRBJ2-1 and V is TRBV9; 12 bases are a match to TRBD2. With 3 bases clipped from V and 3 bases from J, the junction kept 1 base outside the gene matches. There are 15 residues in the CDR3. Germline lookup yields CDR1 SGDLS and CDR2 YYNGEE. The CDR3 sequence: CASSAGLAGYNEQFF. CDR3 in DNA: TGTGCCAGCAGCGCGGGACTAGCGGGCTACAATGAGCAGTTCTTC.

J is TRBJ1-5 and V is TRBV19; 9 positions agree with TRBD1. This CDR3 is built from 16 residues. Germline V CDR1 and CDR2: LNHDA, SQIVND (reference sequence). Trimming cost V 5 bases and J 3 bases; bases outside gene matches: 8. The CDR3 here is CASSPRTGVDNQPQHF. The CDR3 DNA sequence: TGTGCCAGTAGTCCGCGGACAGGGGTCGACAATCAGCCCCAGCATTTT.

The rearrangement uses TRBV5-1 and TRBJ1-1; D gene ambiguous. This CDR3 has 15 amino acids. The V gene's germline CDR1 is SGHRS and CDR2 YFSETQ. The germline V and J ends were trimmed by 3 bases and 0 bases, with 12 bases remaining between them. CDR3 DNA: TGCGCCAGCAGCTCGGAGGGAGGTTTGAACACTGAAGCTTTCTTT. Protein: CASSSEGGLNTEAFF.

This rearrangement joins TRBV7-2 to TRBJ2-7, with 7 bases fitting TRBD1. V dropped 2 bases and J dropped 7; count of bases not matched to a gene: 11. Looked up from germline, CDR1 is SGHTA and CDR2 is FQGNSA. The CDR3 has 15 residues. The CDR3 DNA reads TGTGCCAGCAGCTTAATGGGACAGACGGGTACGGAGCAGTACTTC. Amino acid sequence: CASSLMGQTGTEQYF.

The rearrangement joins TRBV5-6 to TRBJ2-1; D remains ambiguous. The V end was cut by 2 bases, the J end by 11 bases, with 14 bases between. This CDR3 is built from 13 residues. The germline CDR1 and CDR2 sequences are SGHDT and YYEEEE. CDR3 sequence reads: CASSFPARYKQFF. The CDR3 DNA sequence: TGTGCCAGCAGCTTCCCTGCCCGGTATAAGCAGTTCTTC.

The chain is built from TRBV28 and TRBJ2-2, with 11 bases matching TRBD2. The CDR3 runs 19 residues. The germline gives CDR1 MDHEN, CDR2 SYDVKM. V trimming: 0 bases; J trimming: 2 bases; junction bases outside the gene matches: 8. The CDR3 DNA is TGTGCCAGCAGTTTATGGAAGGGACTAGCGGATATAAACACCGGGGAGCTGTTTTTT. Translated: CASSLWKGLADINTGELFF.

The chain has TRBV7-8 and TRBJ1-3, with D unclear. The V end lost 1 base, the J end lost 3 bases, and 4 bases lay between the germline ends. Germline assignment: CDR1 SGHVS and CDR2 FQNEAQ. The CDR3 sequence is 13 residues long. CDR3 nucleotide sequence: TGTGCCAGCAGCTTAGTCAGTGGAAACACCATATATTTT. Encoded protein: CASSLVSGNTIYF. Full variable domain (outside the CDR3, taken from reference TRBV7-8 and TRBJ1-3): GAGVSQSPRYKVAKRGQDVALRCDPISGHVSLFWYQQALGQGPEFLTYFQNEAQLDKSGLPSDRFFAERPEGSVSTLKIQRTQQEDSAVYLCASSLVSGNTIYFGEGSWLTVV.

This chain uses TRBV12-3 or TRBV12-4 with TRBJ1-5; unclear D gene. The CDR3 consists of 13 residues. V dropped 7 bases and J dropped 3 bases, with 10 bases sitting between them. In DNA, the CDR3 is TGTGCCAGCACCTACAGAGACAATCAGCCCCAGCATTTT. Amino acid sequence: CASTYRDNQPQHF.

CDR3 DNA: TGTGCCAGCAGCTCGGGACAGCAATATGGCTACACCTTC. Residues: CASSSGQQYGYTF. J is TRBJ1-2 and V is TRBV6-5; the match to TRBD1 covers 7 bases. V was clipped by 6 bases and J by 5 bases; unmatched bases: 6. Germline V gives CDR1 MNHEY, CDR2 SVGAGI. The CDR3 is made up of 13 amino acids.

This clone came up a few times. CDR3 amino acids: CASSLSRFANTGELFF. The DNA of the CDR3 is TGCGCCAGCAGCTTGAGCCGGTTCGCGAACACCGGGGAGCTGTTTTTT. The chain recombines TRBV5-1 with TRBJ2-2; D is unresolved. The ends were cut back, 1 base at V and 0 bases at J, with 10 bases in the middle. The length of the CDR3 is 16 residues. CDR1 SGHRS and CDR2 YFSETQ come from the germline V gene.

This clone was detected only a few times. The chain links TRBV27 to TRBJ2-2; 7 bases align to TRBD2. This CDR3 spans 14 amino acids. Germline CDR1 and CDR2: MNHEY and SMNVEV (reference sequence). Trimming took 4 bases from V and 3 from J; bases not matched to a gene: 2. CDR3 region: CASSWGGYTGELFF. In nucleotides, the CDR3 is TGTGCCAGCAGTTGGGGGGGTTACACCGGGGAGCTGTTTTTT.

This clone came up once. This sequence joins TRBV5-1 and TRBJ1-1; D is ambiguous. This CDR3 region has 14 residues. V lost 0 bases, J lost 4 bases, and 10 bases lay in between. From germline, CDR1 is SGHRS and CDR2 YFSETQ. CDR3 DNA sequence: TGCGCCAGCAGCTTGGACACCCCGGGCACTGAAGCTTTCTTT. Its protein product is CASSLDTPGTEAFF. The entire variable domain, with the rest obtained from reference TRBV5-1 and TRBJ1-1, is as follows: KAGVTQTPRYLIKTRGQQVTLSCSPISGHRSVSWYQQTPGQGLQFLFEYFSETQRNKGNFPGRFSGRQFSNSRSEMNVSTLELGDSALYLCASSLDTPGTEAFFGQGTRLTVV.

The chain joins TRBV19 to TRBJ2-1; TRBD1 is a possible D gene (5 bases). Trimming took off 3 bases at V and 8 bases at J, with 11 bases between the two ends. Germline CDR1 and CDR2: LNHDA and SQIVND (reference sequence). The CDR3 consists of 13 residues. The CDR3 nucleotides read TGTGCCAGTAGTATCAGACAGTTCGATGAGCAGTTCTTC. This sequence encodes CASSIRQFDEQFF.